One and the same sample provided the 10 T cell receptor beta chains below, sequenced in a study of blood T cell repertoires in COVID-19. Using immunoSEQ multiplex PCR, the repertoire was profiled, and TCRdb retains in-frame clones only, with some absent. The sample consists of about 170,000 clones, around four fifths of them appearing once. The sequencing sample was made of peripheral blood. The receptor set was obtained from a woman of 80 years or more with COVID-19, enrolled during active disease.

The chain is built from TRBV6-2 or TRBV6-3 and TRBJ2-5; TRBD2 matches 11 bases. Germline CDR1 is MNHEY and CDR2 is SVGEGT. J lost 3 bases, V lost 8 bases, and 14 bases had no gene match. There are 17 residues in the CDR3. The CDR3 region is CASRPPSGLAGKETQYF. The CDR3 DNA reads TGTGCCAGCCGCCCCCCCTCCGGACTAGCGGGCAAAGAGACCCAGTACTTC.

This sequence joins TRBV12-3 or TRBV12-4 and TRBJ1-4; tentatively, D is TRBD1 (6 bases). V gave up 4 bases and J gave up 8 bases, with 11 bases separating them. The CDR3 loop spans 13 amino acids. The CDR3, as DNA: TGTGCCAGCAGTTGGGACATTGGGGAAAAACTGTTTTTT. Its protein product is CASSWDIGEKLFF.

The rearrangement uses TRBV25-1 and TRBJ2-1, with 8 bases identical to TRBD1. Losses at the gene ends were 1 base for V and 4 bases for J; bases not matched to a gene: 3. Per germline, CDR1 MGHDK and CDR2 SYGVNS. This CDR3 has 15 residues. CDR3 region: CASSESGGTYNEQFF. CDR3 in DNA: TGTGCCAGCAGTGAATCAGGGGGCACGTACAATGAGCAGTTCTTC.

The rearrangement links TRBV2 to TRBJ2-7; TRBD1 aligns across 7 bases. CDR1 and CDR2 from the germline V gene are SNHLY and FYNNEI. This CDR3 is built from 16 residues. With 7 bases clipped from V and 1 base from J, the junction kept 13 bases outside the gene matches. The CDR3 is CASKGDRDSYSYEQYF. The CDR3 DNA sequence: TGTGCCAGCAAGGGGGACCGGGACAGCTATTCCTACGAGCAGTACTTC. The variable domain in full, with the rest retrieved from reference TRBV2 and TRBJ2-7, is EPEVTQTPSHQVTQMGQEVILRCVPISNHLYFYWYRQILGQKVEFLVSFYNNEISEKSEIFDDQFSVERPDGSNFTLKIRSTKLEDSAMYFCASKGDRDSYSYEQYFGPGTRLTVT.

The table lists this clone with a count of one. The chain uses TRBV11-2 and TRBJ2-2; TRBD1 matches at 7 bases. V shed 0 bases and J 17 bases; nucleotides not matched to a gene: 9. Germline V lookup: CDR1 SGHAT, CDR2 FQNNGV. The CDR3 covers 13 residues. The CDR3 spells CASSLDRIGGVFF. DNA for the CDR3: TGTGCCAGCAGCTTAGATCGGATAGGGGGCGTCTTTTTT.

This clone has more than one count but fewer than ten. This chain connects TRBV29-1 to TRBJ2-7; D is unresolved. The V and J ends lost 3 bases and 3 bases respectively, with 18 bases between them. The CDR3 loop spans 15 amino acids. Looked up from germline, CDR1 is SQVTM and CDR2 is ANQGSEA. CDR3 amino acids: CSVEISTPLSYEQYF. The DNA for the CDR3 is TGCAGCGTTGAGATCTCGACACCCCTCAGCTACGAGCAGTACTTC.

The V gene is TRBV27, the J gene TRBJ2-3, with no clear D. CDR1 MNHEY and CDR2 SMNVEV come from the germline V gene (reference sequence). Trimming stripped 6 bases from V and 2 bases from J, with 9 bases between. CDR3 length equals 13 residues. The CDR3 DNA follows: TGTGCCAGCAGGGCGGCCAACACAGATACGCAGTATTTT. Protein sequence: CASRAANTDTQYF.

V and J are TRBV3-1 (or the pseudogene TRBV3-2) and TRBJ2-3; 15 nucleotides match TRBD2. From germline, CDR1 is LGHDT and CDR2 YNNKEL (reference sequence). Trimming at V came to 4 bases and at J to 6 bases, leaving 5 bases not matched to a gene. This CDR3 is 16 amino acids long. The CDR3 sequence is CASSLNGLAGGDTQYF. The CDR3 DNA follows: TGTGCCAGCAGCCTAAACGGACTAGCGGGGGGGGATACGCAGTATTTT.

V gene TRBV7-2 combines with J gene TRBJ1-1; D might be TRBD1 (5 bases). There are 15 residues in the CDR3. Trimming pared 5 bases from V and 3 bases from J, leaving 16 bases between. CDR1 and CDR2 from the germline V gene are SGHTA and FQGNSA. The CDR3, as DNA: TGTGCCAGCAGCCCACCCAGGGCGGGGTACACTGAAGCTTTCTTT. Residues: CASSPPRAGYTEAFF. The full variable domain, with the rest looked up from reference TRBV7-2 and TRBJ1-1, is GAGVSQSPSNKVTEKGKDVELRCDPISGHTALYWYRQSLGQGLEFLIYFQGNSAPDKSGLPSDRFSAERTGGSVSTLTIQRTQQEDSAVYLCASSPPRAGYTEAFFGQGTRLTVV.

The rearrangement joins TRBV11-3 to TRBJ2-2; 12 bases are a match to TRBD2. The CDR3 runs 15 residues. The germline gives CDR1 SGHNT, CDR2 YENEEA. The V and J ends lost 5 bases and 5 bases, in that order; junction bases with no gene match: 3. CDR3 sequence: CASSETSGRTGELFF. DNA for the CDR3: TGTGCCAGCAGCGAGACTAGCGGGAGAACCGGGGAGCTGTTTTTT.